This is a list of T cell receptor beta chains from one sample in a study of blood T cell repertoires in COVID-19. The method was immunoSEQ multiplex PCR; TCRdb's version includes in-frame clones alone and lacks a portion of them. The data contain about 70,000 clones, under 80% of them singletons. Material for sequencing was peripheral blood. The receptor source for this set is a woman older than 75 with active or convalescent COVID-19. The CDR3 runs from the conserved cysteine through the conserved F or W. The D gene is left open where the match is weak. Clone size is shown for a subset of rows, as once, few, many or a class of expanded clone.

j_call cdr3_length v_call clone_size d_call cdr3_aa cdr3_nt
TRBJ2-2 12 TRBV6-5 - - CASAITIGELFF TGTGCCAGCGCGATTACGATCGGGGAGCTGTTTTTT
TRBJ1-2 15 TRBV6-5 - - CASIRRGGGLIGYTF TGTGCCAGCATTCGAAGGGGAGGGGGATTAATCGGCTACACCTTC
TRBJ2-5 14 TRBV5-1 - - CASDSTGSQETQYF TGCGCCAGCGACTCAACAGGTAGCCAAGAGACCCAGTACTTC
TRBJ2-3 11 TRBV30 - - CAWSYTDTQYF TGTGCCTGGAGTTACACAGATACGCAGTATTTT
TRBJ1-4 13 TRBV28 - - CASSRSTNEKLFF TGTGCCAGCAGTCGTTCAACTAATGAAAAACTGTTTTTT
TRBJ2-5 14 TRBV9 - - CASSPGGEVETQYF TGTGCCAGCAGCCCCGGAGGGGAGGTTGAGACCCAGTACTTC
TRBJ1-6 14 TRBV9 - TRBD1 CASSAGTGDSPLHF TGTGCCAGCAGCGCCGGGACAGGGGATTCACCCCTCCACTTT
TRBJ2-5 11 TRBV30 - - CASQSRETQYF TGTGCTTCCCAATCCCGGGAGACCCAGTACTTC
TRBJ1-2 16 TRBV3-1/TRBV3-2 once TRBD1 CASSQDIQGAYYGYTF TGTGCCAGCAGCCAAGACATCCAGGGGGCTTACTATGGCTACACCTTC
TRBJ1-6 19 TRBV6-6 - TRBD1 CASSLGTGGIGSYNSPLHF TGTGCCAGCAGTCTCGGGACAGGGGGAATTGGGTCCTATAATTCACCCCTCCACTTT
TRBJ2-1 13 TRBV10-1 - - CASSESSGNEQFF TGCGCCAGCAGTGAGTCGTCCGGGAATGAGCAGTTCTTC
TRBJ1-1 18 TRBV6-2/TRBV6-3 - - CASSYVLRQQGFNTEAFF TGTGCCAGCAGTTACGTTCTACGCCAACAGGGATTTAACACTGAAGCTTTCTTT
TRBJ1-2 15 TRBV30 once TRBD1 CAWSENRGTAYGYTF TGTGCCTGGAGTGAAAATCGGGGGACAGCTTATGGCTACACCTTC
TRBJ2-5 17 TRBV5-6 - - CASSLEVGLNFQETQYF TGTGCCAGCAGCTTGGAAGTTGGGCTAAACTTCCAAGAGACCCAGTACTTC
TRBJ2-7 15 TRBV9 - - CASSVGGTVNYEQYF TGTGCCAGCAGCGTAGGCGGGACTGTGAACTACGAGCAGTACTTC
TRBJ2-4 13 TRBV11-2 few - CASSLDPENIQYF TGTGCCAGCAGCTTAGATCCCGAAAACATTCAGTACTTC
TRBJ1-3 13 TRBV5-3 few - CARSPVSGNTIYF TGTGCCAGAAGCCCCGTTTCTGGAAACACCATATATTTT
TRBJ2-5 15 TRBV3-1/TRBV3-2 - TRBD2 CASSLRLAGVETQYF TGTGCCAGCAGCCTGCGACTAGCGGGGGTTGAGACCCAGTACTTC
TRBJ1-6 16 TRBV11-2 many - CASSLVGARVSSPLHF TGTGCCAGCAGCTTAGTGGGGGCGCGGGTTTCTTCACCCCTCCACTTT
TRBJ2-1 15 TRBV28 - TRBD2 CASSRAGGLRNEQFF TGTGCCAGCAGTCGGGCGGGGGGGCTTCGGAATGAGCAGTTCTTC
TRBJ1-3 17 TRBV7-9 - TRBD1 CASSFNTGTGGGNTIYF TGTGCCAGCAGCTTCAACACCGGGACAGGAGGTGGAAACACGATATATTTT
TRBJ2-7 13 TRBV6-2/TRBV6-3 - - CASSWAPSYEQYF TGTGCCAGCAGCTGGGCACCTTCCTACGAGCAGTACTTC
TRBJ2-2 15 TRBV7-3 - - CASSLIPSGTGELFF TGTGCCAGCAGCTTAATCCCGTCGGGCACCGGGGAGCTGTTTTTT
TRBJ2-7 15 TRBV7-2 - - CASSLPVGGPYEQYF TGTGCCAGCAGCTTACCCGTCGGGGGTCCCTACGAGCAGTACTTC
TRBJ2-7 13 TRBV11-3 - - CASSLVGGAEQYF TGTGCCAGCAGCTTAGTTGGGGGCGCTGAGCAGTACTTC
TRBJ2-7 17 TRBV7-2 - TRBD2 CASSFLGLAGGPREQYF TGTGCCAGCAGCTTCCTGGGGCTAGCGGGGGGGCCTCGGGAGCAGTACTTC
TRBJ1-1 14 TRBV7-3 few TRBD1 CASSTTGGAVEAFF TGTGCCAGCAGCACAACAGGGGGCGCGGTTGAAGCTTTCTTT
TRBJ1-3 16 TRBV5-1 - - CASSLSTEISGNTIYF TGCGCCAGCAGCTTGTCGACAGAAATCTCTGGAAACACCATATATTTT
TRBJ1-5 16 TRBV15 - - CATSRDRGGTTEPQHF TGTGCCACCAGCAGAGATCGGGGTGGCACAACAGAGCCCCAGCATTTT
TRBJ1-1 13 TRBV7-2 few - CASSSEPNTEAFF TGTGCCAGCAGCTCAGAACCGAACACTGAAGCTTTCTTT
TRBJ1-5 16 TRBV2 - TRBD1 CASSGTGGFGNQPQHF TGTGCCAGCAGTGGGACAGGGGGCTTCGGCAATCAGCCCCAGCATTTT
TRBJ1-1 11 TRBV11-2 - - CATTSGAEAFF TGTGCCACAACGTCCGGGGCTGAAGCTTTCTTT
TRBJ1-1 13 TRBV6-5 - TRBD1 CASRDRVGTEAFF TGTGCCAGCAGGGACAGGGTCGGCACTGAAGCTTTCTTT
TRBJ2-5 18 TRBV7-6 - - CASSFSGTEIISQETQYF TGTGCCAGCAGCTTCTCCGGGACTGAAATAATTTCCCAAGAGACCCAGTACTTC
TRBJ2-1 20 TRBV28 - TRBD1 CASRPPGTGVGWESYNEQFF TGTGCCAGCAGGCCTCCGGGGACAGGGGTAGGGTGGGAATCGTACAATGAGCAGTTCTTC
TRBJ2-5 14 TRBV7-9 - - CASSLVGGEETQYF TGTGCCAGCAGCTTAGTGGGCGGGGAAGAGACCCAGTACTTC
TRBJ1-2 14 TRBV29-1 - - CSVEILGGMHGYTF TGCAGCGTTGAGATCCTGGGGGGAATGCATGGCTACACCTTC
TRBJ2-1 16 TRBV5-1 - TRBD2 CASSLGLAGGVNEQFF TGCGCCAGCAGCTTGGGACTAGCGGGGGGAGTGAATGAGCAGTTCTTC
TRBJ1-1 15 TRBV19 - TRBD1 CASSASGQANTEAFF TGTGCCAGTAGTGCCTCGGGACAGGCGAACACTGAAGCTTTCTTT